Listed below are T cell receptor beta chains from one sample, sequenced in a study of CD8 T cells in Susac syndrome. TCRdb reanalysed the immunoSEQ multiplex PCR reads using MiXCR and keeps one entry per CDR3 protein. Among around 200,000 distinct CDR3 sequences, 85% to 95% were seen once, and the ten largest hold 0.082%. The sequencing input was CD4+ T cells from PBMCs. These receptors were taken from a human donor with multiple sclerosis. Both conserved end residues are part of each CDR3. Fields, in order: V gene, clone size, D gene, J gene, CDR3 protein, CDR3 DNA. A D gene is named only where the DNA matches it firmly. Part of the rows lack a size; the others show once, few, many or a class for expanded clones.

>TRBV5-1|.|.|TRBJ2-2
CASSVNLQGSSSGELFF
TGCGCCAGCAGCGTCAACCTCCAGGGGTCAAGCTCCGGGGAGCTGTTTTTT
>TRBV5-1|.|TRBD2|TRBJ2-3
CASSLETSEFDTQYF
TGCGCCAGCAGCTTGGAGACTAGCGAGTTTGATACGCAGTATTTT
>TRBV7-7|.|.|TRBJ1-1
CASSLGPGAEAFF
TGTGCTAGCAGCTTAGGTCCGGGCGCTGAAGCTTTCTTT
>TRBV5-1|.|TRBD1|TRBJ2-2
CASSTGESTGELFF
TGCGCCAGCTCCACAGGGGAGAGCACCGGGGAGCTGTTTTTT
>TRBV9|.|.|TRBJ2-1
CASSVVGGAGNEQFF
TGTGCCAGCAGCGTAGTGGGGGGGGCAGGCAATGAGCAGTTCTTC
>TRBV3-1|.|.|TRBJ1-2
CASSQDQVRGYTF
TGTGCCAGCAGCCAAGATCAGGTGCGCGGCTACACCTTC
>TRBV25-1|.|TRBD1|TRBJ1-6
CASSPLRGGSPLHF
TGTGCCAGCAGCCCCCTCAGGGGGGGTTCACCCCTCCACTTT
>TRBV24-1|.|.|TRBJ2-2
CATTHDLHPGELFF
TGTGCCACCACCCATGACCTACATCCCGGGGAGCTGTTTTTT
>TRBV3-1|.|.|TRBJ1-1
CASSLGRVLSEAFF
TGTGCCAGCAGCCTCGGCAGGGTATTATCTGAAGCTTTCTTT
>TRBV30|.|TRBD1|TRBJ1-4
CAWRGQGWIEKLFF
TGTGCCTGGAGGGGACAGGGCTGGATTGAAAAACTGTTTTTT
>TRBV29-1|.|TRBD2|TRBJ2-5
CSVLGLAGGFQRGQYF
TGCAGCGTGTTGGGACTAGCGGGGGGGTTCCAGAGGGGCCAGTACTTC
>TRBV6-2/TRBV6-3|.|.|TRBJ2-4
CASSYSIVAKNIQYF
TGTGCCAGCAGTTACTCGATCGTAGCCAAAAACATTCAGTACTTC
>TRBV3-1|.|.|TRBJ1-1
CASSVRDVNTEAFF
TGTGCCAGCAGCGTCCGGGACGTGAACACTGAAGCTTTCTTT
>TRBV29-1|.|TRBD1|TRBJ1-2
CSVEMTAGGYGYTF
TGCAGCGTTGAAATGACTGCAGGGGGCTATGGCTACACCTTC
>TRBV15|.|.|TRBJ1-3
CATSTDRNTIYF
TGTGCCACCAGCACTGACCGAAACACCATATATTTT
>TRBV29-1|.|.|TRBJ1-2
CSADPASGYGYTF
TGCAGCGCCGACCCTGCCAGCGGATATGGCTACACCTTC
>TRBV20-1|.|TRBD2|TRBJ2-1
CSARWGTSMNEQFF
TGCAGTGCTAGGTGGGGGACTAGCATGAATGAGCAGTTCTTC
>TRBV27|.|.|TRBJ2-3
CASSLRAASSTDTQYF
TGTGCCAGCTCTCTTCGTGCCGCTTCTAGCACAGATACGCAGTATTTT
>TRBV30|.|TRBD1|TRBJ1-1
CAWSGQGNTEAFF
TGTGCCTGGAGCGGACAGGGGAACACTGAAGCTTTCTTT
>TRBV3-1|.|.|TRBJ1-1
CASSRSVMNTEAFF
TGTGCCAGCAGCCGATCCGTCATGAACACTGAAGCTTTCTTT
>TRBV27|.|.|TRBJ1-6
CASSLSSFSYNSPLHF
TGTGCCAGCAGTTTAAGCAGCTTCTCCTATAATTCACCCCTCCACTTT
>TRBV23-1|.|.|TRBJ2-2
CASSQGWRIVTGELFF
TGCGCCAGCAGTCAAGGGTGGCGAATAGTCACCGGGGAGCTGTTTTTT
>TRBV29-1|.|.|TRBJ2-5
CSVVHKRETQYF
TGCAGCGTTGTGCATAAAAGGGAGACCCAGTACTTC
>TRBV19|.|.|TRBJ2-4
CASRRTGGDIQYF
TGTGCCAGTCGACGGACAGGCGGGGACATTCAGTACTTC
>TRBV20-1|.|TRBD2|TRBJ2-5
CSARRLAGEETQYF
TGCAGTGCTAGACGGCTAGCGGGGGAGGAGACCCAGTACTTC
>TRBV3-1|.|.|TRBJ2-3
CASSQDTDTQYF
TGTGCCAGCAGCCAAGATACAGATACGCAGTATTTT
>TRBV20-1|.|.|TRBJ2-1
CSARGGALNYNEQFF
TGCAGTGCTAGAGGCGGGGCTCTGAATTACAATGAGCAGTTCTTC
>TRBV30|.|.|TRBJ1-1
CAWIRGFEAFF
TGTGCCTGGATCAGGGGTTTTGAAGCTTTCTTT
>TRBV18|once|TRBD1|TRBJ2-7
CASSLQDRVLEQYF
TGTGCCAGCTCACTGCAGGACAGGGTTCTCGAGCAGTACTTC
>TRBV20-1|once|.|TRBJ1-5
CSARSGQTLSQPQHF
TGCAGTGCTAGATCTGGACAGACGCTAAGTCAGCCCCAGCATTTT
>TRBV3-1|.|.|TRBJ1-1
CASSQAPKNTEAFF
TGTGCCAGCAGCCAAGCACCGAAGAACACTGAAGCTTTCTTT
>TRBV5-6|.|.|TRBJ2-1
CASSFTRWNEQFF
TGTGCCAGCAGCTTCACTAGATGGAATGAGCAGTTCTTC
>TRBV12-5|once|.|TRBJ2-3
CASGLERDTQYF
TGTGCTAGTGGTTTGGAAAGGGATACGCAGTATTTT
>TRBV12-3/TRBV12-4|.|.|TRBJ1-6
CASSLGLTNNSPLHF
TGTGCCAGCAGTTTGGGACTTACCAATAATTCACCCCTCCACTTT
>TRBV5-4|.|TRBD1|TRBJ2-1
CASSRQGASYNEQFF
TGTGCCAGCAGTAGGCAGGGGGCCTCCTACAATGAGCAGTTCTTC
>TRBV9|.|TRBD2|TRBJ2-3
CASSVGGGDTQYF
TGTGCCAGCAGCGTAGGGGGAGGGGATACGCAGTATTTT
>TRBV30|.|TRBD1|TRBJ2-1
CACLRDRGLNEQFF
TGTGCCTGTCTTAGGGACAGGGGGCTCAATGAGCAGTTCTTC
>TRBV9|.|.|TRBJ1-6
CASSVGQGPLHF
TGTGCCAGCAGCGTAGGTCAGGGACCCCTCCACTTT
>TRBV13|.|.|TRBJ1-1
CASSGTTGVAFF
TGTGCCAGCAGCGGAACCACGGGTGTGGCTTTCTTT
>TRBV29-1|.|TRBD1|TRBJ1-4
CSVSLTGGNEKLFF
TGCAGCGTTTCGTTGACAGGGGGTAATGAAAAACTGTTTTTT
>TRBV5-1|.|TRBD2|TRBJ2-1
CASSRDGGAYEQFF
TGCGCCAGCAGCAGAGACGGGGGGGCGTATGAGCAGTTCTTC
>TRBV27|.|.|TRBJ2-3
CASSSRGGHPQYF
TGTGCCAGCAGTTCCCGTGGCGGACATCCGCAGTATTTT
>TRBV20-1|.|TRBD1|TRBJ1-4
CSATTGTGVSEKLFF
TGCAGTGCTACAACCGGGACAGGGGTTAGTGAAAAACTGTTTTTT
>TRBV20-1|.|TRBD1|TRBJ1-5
CSAQGVTDQPQHF
TGCAGTGCACAGGGGGTAACGGATCAGCCCCAGCATTTT
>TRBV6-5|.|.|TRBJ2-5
CASSYSAELGTQETQYF
TGTGCCAGCAGTTACTCTGCAGAACTAGGGACCCAAGAGACCCAGTACTTC
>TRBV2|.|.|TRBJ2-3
CASKGNPDTQYF
TGTGCCAGCAAGGGGAATCCAGATACGCAGTATTTT
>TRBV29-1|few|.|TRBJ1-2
CSVEGGGYGYTF
TGCAGCGTTGAAGGAGGGGGGTATGGCTACACCTTC
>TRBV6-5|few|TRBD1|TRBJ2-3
CASSWDRGTDTQYF
TGTGCCAGCAGTTGGGACAGGGGCACAGATACGCAGTATTTT
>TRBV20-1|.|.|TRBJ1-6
CSATTGGSSYNSPLHF
TGCAGTGCTACGACAGGTGGGAGCTCCTATAATTCACCCCTCCACTTT
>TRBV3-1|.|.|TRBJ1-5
CASSHGPGGNQPQHF
TGTGCCAGCAGCCATGGCCCCGGGGGGAATCAGCCCCAGCATTTT
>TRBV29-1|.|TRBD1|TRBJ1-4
CSVVGQGAEKLFF
TGCAGCGTAGTGGGACAGGGCGCCGAAAAACTGTTTTTT
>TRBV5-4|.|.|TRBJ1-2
CASSPGGVQGGTNYGYTF
TGTGCCAGCAGCCCGGGTGGGGTACAGGGAGGAACTAACTATGGCTACACCTTC
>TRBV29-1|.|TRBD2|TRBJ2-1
CSVEETSGNSYNEQFF
TGCAGCGTTGAGGAGACTAGCGGGAACTCCTACAATGAGCAGTTCTTC
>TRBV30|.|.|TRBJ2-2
CAWRHRADGELFF
TGTGCCTGGAGGCACAGGGCTGACGGGGAGCTGTTTTTT
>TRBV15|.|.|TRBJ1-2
CATSREAHSGYGYTF
TGTGCCACCAGCAGAGAGGCTCACTCGGGCTATGGCTACACCTTC
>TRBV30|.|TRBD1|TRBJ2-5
CAWRRQGDEETQYF
TGTGCCTGGAGGCGACAGGGGGATGAAGAGACCCAGTACTTC
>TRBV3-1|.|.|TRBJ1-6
CASSQGLENQPLHF
TGTGCCAGCAGCCAGGGCTTAGAGAACCAACCCCTCCACTTT
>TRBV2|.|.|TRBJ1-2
CASRGEIYGYTF
TGTGCCAGCAGGGGGGAGATCTATGGCTACACCTTC
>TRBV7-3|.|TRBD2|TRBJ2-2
CASSPVLTSGGVPSELFF
TGTGCCAGCAGCCCAGTTCTGACTAGCGGGGGTGTTCCCTCGGAGCTGTTTTTT
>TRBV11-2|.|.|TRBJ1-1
CASTFEGREAFF
TGTGCCAGCACCTTCGAAGGGCGGGAAGCTTTCTTT